The T cell receptor beta chain under discussion was sequenced for a study of CD8 T cells in Susac syndrome. Study information: When their blood was taken, patients with Susac syndrome were therapy-naive, taking corticosteroids, or taking intravenous immunoglobulin alone. General study findings and limits: It was acknowledged in the study that the number of individuals who were included in its TCR sequencing and HLA analysis was relatively small.

The RNA input was roughly 0.45 to 1 ug, and it was reverse transcribed with random hexamers. An immunoSEQ multiplex PCR generated amplified TCR beta CDR3 products spanning 54 Vbeta and 13 Jbeta. TCRdb re-called the immunoSEQ multiplex PCR reads with MiXCR, one entry per CDR3 protein. The table shows about 100,000 distinct CDR3 sequences, with around 96% occurring only once. The V gene lost 0 bases and the J gene lost 6 bases, with 11 bases spanning the gap. Germline CDR1 is SQVTM and CDR2 is ANQGSEA. The CDR3 is 13 residues long. As to this clonotype: The target antigen is unknown.

CD8+ and CD4+ T cells taken from blood had their TCR beta sequenced. The receptor was isolated from a human donor with Susac syndrome. The sample was CD8+ T cells from PBMCs. V usage is TRBV29-1 and J usage is TRBJ1-2; D is undetermined. CDR3: CSVEDSLPDGYTF. The CDR3, as DNA: TGCAGCGTTGAAGATTCGTTGCCGGATGGCTACACCTTC.